This T cell receptor (beta chain) was observed in a study of T cell changes during pregnancy in multiple sclerosis. Between the trimmed V and J ends, which lost 10 bases and 3 bases, there was a span of 13 bases. This CDR3 has 12 residues. CDR1 is SGHRS and CDR2 is YFSETQ in the germline V gene. The repertoire was sequenced with immunoSEQ multiplex PCR; TCRdb's copy has only in-frame clones and lacks some. The table lists under 70,000 clones, approximately 92% of them singletons, with roughly 1.9% in the top ten. The chain recombines TRBV5-1 with TRBJ1-1; TRBD1 might be the D (5 bases). The source material was peripheral blood, sampled in the third trimester of pregnancy. This clonotype was sampled from a female donor in good health, enrolled as a control in a pregnancy study. CDR3 region: CASQAGDTEAFF. DNA of the CDR3: TGCGCCTCCCAGGCGGGGGACACTGAAGCTTTCTTT.